The clone carrying this T cell receptor (beta chain) was detected many times. The entry originates in a study of shared clonotypes between healthy human individuals. Deep was the level used in running the assay. Amplification in unsorted PBMC replicate PCRs started from roughly 330 ng DNA, which equals approximately 28,000 T cell genomes. The data were produced by immunoSEQ multiplex PCR, yet TCRdb's version contains in-frame clones alone and is incomplete. Of around 500,000 clones listed, around 73% are singletons. The TCR was taken from a woman in her thirties or forties in good health. Some clones in this sample may be carry-over from other donors' samples. The sequencing input was PBMCs.

CDR3 nucleotides: TGTGCCAGCAGCAATATCGTGGTTGACACTGAAGCTTTCTTT. Its translation: CASSNIVVDTEAFF. The J gene is TRBJ1-1, the V gene TRBV5-4, with D unresolved. This CDR3 has 14 amino acids. The ends were cut back, 4 bases at V and 3 bases at J, with 13 bases in the middle. Germline V lookup: CDR1 SGHNT, CDR2 YYREEE (reference sequence).